Detailed here is one TCR beta chain. How the authors handled the data: Estimation of nucleated cell counts was performed using reference gene primer amplification. Assay used: immunoSEQ multiplex PCR; TCRdb lists only in-frame clones, some missing. V and J calls and clone size are as listed in that table; D and trimming were resolved from the DNA. The table shows some 670,000 clones, with approximately 90% occurring only once. This entry comes from a study of blood T cell repertoires in COVID-19. Across the study: The study drew acute and convalescent COVID-19 samples from the United States, Italy and Spain. PBMCs, B-cell-depleted T cells, or T cells provided the cDNA or gDNA that made up the material.

The CDR3 is 15 amino acids. Deletions cut 10 bases from V and 0 bases from J, with 18 bases between. Per germline, CDR1 SNHLY and CDR2 FYNNEI. Sequenced: peripheral blood. This chain joins TRBV2 and TRBJ1-1, with a possible D match to TRBD1 (6 bases). The sequence was collected from a woman in her late teens or twenties with acute or convalescent COVID-19. CDR3 sequence: CATNRESVMNTEAFF. The CDR3 DNA reads as TGTGCCACCAACAGGGAATCTGTTATGAACACTGAAGCTTTCTTT.